The clone carrying this TCR beta chain was seen a few times. Its cognate antigen is unknown. Preparing the TCRbeta library involved the use of unique molecular identifiers. TCRdb redid the calling of the PCR reads with MiXCR, one entry per CDR3 protein. Of 120,000 to 150,000 distinct CDR3 sequences listed, 8.8% are singletons. The sample belongs to a study of T-cell reconstitution after alpha-beta-depleted transplantation in children. Overall study results and limits: Alpha-beta T cells about two months after transplant reportedly derived from several hundred expanded graft clones. Day-60 TCRbeta diversity that was high in some patients was derived from surviving recipient T cells and thymic progenitors. After one year, T-cell counts and TCRbeta diversity mostly came from new T cells.

V was clipped by 3 bases and J by 1 base, with 12 bases between them. CDR3 length equals 16 residues. The specimen comprised PBMCs, mostly from graft donor cells, sampled 180 days after TCRalphabeta/CD19-depleted stem cell transplant. The chain recombines TRBV12-3 or TRBV12-4 with TRBJ2-2; a possible D gene is TRBD2 (5 bases). This TCR derives from a female patient aged 2-10 years who had a stem cell transplant for congenital amegakaryocytic thrombocytopenia, so the T cells may come from the graft donor. The CDR3: CASSFVWTRNTGELFF. CDR3 DNA sequence: TGTGCCAGCAGTTTTGTATGGACTCGGAACACCGGGGAGCTGTTTTTT.